Described below is a single T cell receptor (beta chain) sequence and its context. The antigen is unknown. When the RNA was reverse transcribed, random hexamers were used with an input of 0.5 to 1 ug. The TCR beta CDR3 was amplified by immunoSEQ multiplex PCR across 54 Vbeta, 13 Jbeta. TCRdb redid the calling of the immunoSEQ multiplex PCR reads with MiXCR, one entry per CDR3 protein. The table includes some 180,000 distinct CDR3 sequences, 75% to 95% detected once. The CD8+ and CD4+ T cells were isolated magnetically using a negative isolation approach, whereas the TEMRA cells were enriched by FACS. These data are taken from a study of CD8 T cells in Susac syndrome. Study context: There were 5 or 6 sequenced Susac syndrome patients with active disease and eight or nine in remission. Study-wide findings and caveats: In Susac syndrome, CD4+ T cell repertoires lacked any clonal expansion.

V lost 0 bases and J 9 bases, leaving 14 bases between the germline ends. The CDR3 loop spans 13 amino acids. The germline V gene has CDR1 DFQATT and CDR2 SNEGSKA (reference sequence). This clonotype was obtained from a human donor with Susac syndrome. Sequencing was carried out using CD4+ T cells from PBMCs. The V gene is TRBV20-1, the J gene TRBJ1-1; D unresolved. CDR3 in DNA: TGCAGTGCTAGAGAGCACACCCGAACACAAGCTTTCTTT. It yields the protein CSAREHTRTQAFF.